This T cell receptor beta chain derives from a study of a mutant IDH1 vaccine in newly diagnosed glioma. Background on the study: Mean patient age was approximately 40 years; about 60% were male and roughly 38% female. Earlier treatment was radiotherapy, temozolomide, or both, with most getting both.

The repertoire was sequenced with immunoSEQ multiplex PCR; TCRdb's copy has only in-frame clones and lacks some. The table has 45,000 to 65,000 clones, roughly 80% seen once. Time point defined: baseline, week 1 (first vaccination visit). Documented treatment: pre-vaccination baseline after standard-of-care therapy. The germline V gene encodes CDR1 SGHTA and CDR2 FQGNSA. V was pared by 5 bases and J by 4 bases, with 26 bases between. The CDR3 loop spans 18 amino acids. The receptor's source is a young man with glioma. V and J are TRBV7-2 and TRBJ1-2, with a possible D match to TRBD1 (5 bases). The material was PBMCs, obtained from a glioma patient treated with radiotherapy, temozolomide or both. The CDR3 DNA is TGTGCCAGCAGCCTACCTTGGGGCGCCACTCAACTATTCTATGGCTACACCTTC. Amino acids: CASSLPWGATQLFYGYTF. Together with reference TRBV7-2 and TRBJ1-2, the CDR3 gives the full variable domain: GAGVSQSPSNKVTEKGKDVELRCDPISGHTALYWYRQSLGQGLEFLIYFQGNSAPDKSGLPSDRFSAERTGGSVSTLTIQRTQQEDSAVYLCASSLPWGATQLFYGYTFGSGTRLTVV.